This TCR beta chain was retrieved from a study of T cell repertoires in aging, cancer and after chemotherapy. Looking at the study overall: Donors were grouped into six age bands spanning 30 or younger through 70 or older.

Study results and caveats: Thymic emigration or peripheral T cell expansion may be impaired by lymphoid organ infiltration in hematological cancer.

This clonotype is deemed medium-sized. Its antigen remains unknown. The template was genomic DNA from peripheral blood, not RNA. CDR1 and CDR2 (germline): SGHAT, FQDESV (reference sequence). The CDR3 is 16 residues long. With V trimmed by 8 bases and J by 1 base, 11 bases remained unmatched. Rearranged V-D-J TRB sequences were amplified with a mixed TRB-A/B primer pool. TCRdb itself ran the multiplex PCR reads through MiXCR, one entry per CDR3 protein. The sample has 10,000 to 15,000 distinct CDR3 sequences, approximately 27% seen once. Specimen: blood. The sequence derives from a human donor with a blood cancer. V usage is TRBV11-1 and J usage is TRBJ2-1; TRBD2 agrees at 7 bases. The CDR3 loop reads CASLPGGSVSYNEQFF. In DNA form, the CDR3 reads TGTGCCAGCCTCCCCGGGGGGAGTGTGTCCTACAATGAGCAGTTCTTC.